This paragraph covers one T cell receptor beta chain sequence. Its cognate antigen is unknown. The data belong to a study of OX40 agonist ivuxolimab in advanced cancers. Study summary: The patients received ivuxolimab by intravenous route every 2 weeks at 0.01 to 10 mg/kg.

The V gene end was trimmed by 1 base and the J gene end by 7 bases; junction bases not matched to a gene: 12. The CDR3 length is 18 residues. Germline CDR1 and CDR2: SGHTA and FQGNSA. Sequencing was performed with immunoSEQ multiplex PCR; in TCRdb, only in-frame clones are kept and a portion is missing. The sample lists 75,000 to 100,000 clones, 89% occurring once. General observations from the study: The mean number of expanded clones was higher in CD8+ T cells than in CD4+.

The V call is TRBV7-2, the J call TRBJ2-1; TRBD1 aligns across 11 bases. The receptor comes from an adult with an advanced solid tumor such as melanoma, head and neck, liver or kidney cancer. The sequencing here drew on CD4+ or CD8+ T cells sorted from blood, taken in a trial of the OX40 agonist ivuxolimab. CDR3 amino acids: CASSLGANRDRGFNEQFF. As DNA, the CDR3 is TGTGCCAGCAGCTTAGGAGCGAACCGGGACAGGGGGTTTAATGAGCAGTTCTTC.